The 9 T cell receptor beta chains presented below share a single source sample, sequenced in a study of control samples from healthy donors and cancer patients. Using immunoSEQ multiplex PCR, the repertoire was profiled, and TCRdb retains in-frame clones only, with some absent. The sample carries about 130,000 clones, roughly 87% recorded once. Sequenced sample: blood. The receptors stem from a man aged 18 to 30 in good health.

The chain has TRBV15 and TRBJ1-6; 7 nucleotides line up with TRBD1. V was clipped by 4 bases and J by 7 bases; unmatched bases: 4. The length of the CDR3 is 14 residues. Looked up from germline, CDR1 is LNHNV and CDR2 is YYDKDF (reference sequence). As DNA, the CDR3 is TGTGCCACCAGCACAAGACAGGGAAATTCACCCCTCCACTTT. Amino acid sequence: CATSTRQGNSPLHF. Based on the CDR3 plus reference TRBV15 and TRBJ1-6, the full variable domain is DAMVIQNPRYQVTQFGKPVTLSCSQTLNHNVMYWYQQKSSQAPKLLFHYYDKDFNNEADTPDNFQSRRPNTSFCFLDIRSPGLGDTAMYLCATSTRQGNSPLHFGNGTRLTVT.

V gene TRBV6-5 combines with J gene TRBJ2-7; tentatively, D is TRBD1 (5 bases). Germline CDR1 reads MNHEY; CDR2 reads SVGAGI. CDR3 size: 14 residues. Trimming removed 6 bases at V and 2 bases at J, with 14 bases between. CDR3 nucleotides: TGTGCCAGCAGACCTGACAGAGCTACCTACGAGCAGTACTTC. This encodes CASRPDRATYEQYF.

This clone was observed a single time. The V call is TRBV10-1, the J call TRBJ1-1; 9 bases agree with TRBD1. The CDR3 covers 14 residues. The J segment lost 4 bases and the V segment lost 4 bases, leaving 4 bases of the junction unmatched. Germline V gene sequence: CDR1 WNHNN, CDR2 SYGVQD (reference sequence). CDR3 coding DNA: TGCGCCAGCAGTGGGAAGACAGGGGGCACTGAAGCTTTCTTT. It specifies CASSGKTGGTEAFF.

V is TRBV6-5 and J is TRBJ1-2, with TRBD1 as a possible D gene (5 bases). V gave up 0 bases and J gave up 8 bases, with 13 bases separating them. The CDR3 length is 14 residues. Germline V gene lookup returns CDR1 MNHEY and CDR2 SVGAGI. DNA of the CDR3: TGTGCCAGCAGTTACTCGTCGGGACCGCGGGGCTACACCTTC. Its translation is CASSYSSGPRGYTF.

This chain connects TRBV11-2 to TRBJ2-7, with 11 bases aligning to TRBD2. CDR3 length: 15 residues. The germline V gene has CDR1 SGHAT and CDR2 FQNNGV. V was clipped by 2 bases and J by 3 bases; unmatched bases: 3. The CDR3 region is CASSLLAGGFYEQYF. The CDR3 nucleotides read TGTGCCAGCAGCTTACTAGCGGGAGGCTTCTACGAGCAGTACTTC.

In its sample, this clone was seen once. V usage is TRBV5-4 and J usage is TRBJ2-7; 9 positions agree with TRBD2. This CDR3 region has 13 residues. After removal of 4 bases from V and 6 bases from J, the junction contained 5 bases not matched to a gene. The germline V gene has CDR1 SGHNT and CDR2 YYREEE (reference sequence). This CDR3 is CASSTGLAREQYF. As DNA, the CDR3 is TGTGCCAGCAGCACCGGACTAGCGCGCGAGCAGTACTTC.

This clone turned up a few times. This chain uses TRBV7-8 with TRBJ1-1; D gene unclear. V lost 4 bases, J lost 7 bases, and 10 bases lay in between. There are 12 residues in the CDR3. CDR1 and CDR2 from the germline V gene are SGHVS and FQNEAQ. This CDR3 is CASSSRPGEAFF. CDR3 DNA sequence: TGTGCCAGCAGCTCCCGGCCCGGTGAAGCTTTCTTT.

This clone was counted a single time. Other DNA sequences in the sample encode the same CDR3. The chain couples TRBV5-1 to TRBJ1-1; D gene ambiguous. Deletions cut 0 bases from V and 0 bases from J, with 6 bases between. Germline V gives CDR1 SGHRS, CDR2 YFSETQ. This CDR3 is 14 amino acids long. The CDR3 spells CASSLEALNTEAFF. The DNA of the CDR3 is TGCGCCAGCAGCTTGGAGGCTTTGAACACTGAAGCTTTCTTT.

The J gene is TRBJ2-3, the V gene TRBV6-5; no clear D. Trimming removed 4 bases from V and 2 bases from J, with 4 bases in between. In germline, CDR1 is MNHEY, CDR2 SVGAGI. This CDR3 region has 12 residues. CDR3 amino acids: CASSSTTDTQYF. For the CDR3, the DNA is TGTGCCAGCAGTTCTACCACAGATACGCAGTATTTT.